These 15 T cell receptor beta chains were all obtained from the same sample, sequenced in a study of cytomegalovirus exposure and HLA in healthy donors. 13 Jbeta primers and 60 Vbeta primers were used for the PCR. Sequencing used immunoSEQ multiplex PCR; TCRdb keeps in-frame clones, though not all of them. The table includes approximately 160,000 clones, approximately 80% detected once. Sequencing was done on a sample of PBMCs. These receptors were taken from a woman aged 40 to 50 in good health and CMV-seropositive.

This rearrangement joins TRBV6-5 to TRBJ1-4; 11 bases line up with TRBD1. V lost 6 bases to trimming and J lost 6 bases; unmatched junction nucleotides: 3. CDR3 size: 14 residues. CDR1 is MNHEY and CDR2 is SVGAGI in the germline V gene. DNA of the CDR3: TGTGCCAGCAGATCGGACAGGGGGCATGAAAAACTGTTTTTT. As protein: CASRSDRGHEKLFF.

This chain joins TRBV5-5 and TRBJ2-5; 7 bases map to TRBD1. Germline lookup yields CDR1 SGHKS and CDR2 YYEKEE (reference sequence). The CDR3 consists of 16 residues. Losses at the gene ends were 3 bases for V and 5 bases for J; bases not matched to a gene: 13. CDR3 residues: CASSSRSSTGIETQYF. The CDR3 DNA sequence: TGTGCCAGCAGCTCCAGATCCTCGACAGGGATTGAGACCCAGTACTTC.

CDR3 region: CASSEQPTGAYTGELFF. The CDR3 DNA follows: TGTGCCAGCAGTGAACAGCCCACAGGAGCGTACACCGGGGAGCTGTTTTTT. V usage is TRBV2 and J usage is TRBJ2-2; D is perhaps TRBD1 (5 bases). Germline lookup yields CDR1 SNHLY and CDR2 FYNNEI. Trimming cost V 2 bases and J 3 bases, with 16 bases left between them. There are 17 residues in the CDR3.

This clone has only a few counts. This chain joins TRBV7-9 and TRBJ2-7; D is possibly TRBD1 (6 bases). V was cut by 1 base and J by 7 bases, with 14 bases left in between. Germline CDR1 reads SEHNR; CDR2 reads FQNEAQ (reference sequence). The CDR3 has 14 amino acids. The chain's CDR3 is CASSLGDKDGEQYF. DNA of the CDR3: TGTGCCAGCAGCTTAGGGGACAAAGATGGGGAGCAGTACTTC.

V and J are TRBV4-3 and TRBJ1-2; no firm D call. Trimming shortened V by 0 bases and J by 3 bases, and 11 bases separated the two germline ends. The CDR3 contains 15 residues. CDR1 is LGHNA and CDR2 is YSLEER in the germline V gene. This CDR3 is CASSQDRGGYYGYTF. CDR3 sequence (DNA): TGCGCCAGCAGCCAAGATCGAGGCGGCTACTATGGCTACACCTTC.

The chain recombines TRBV6-5 with TRBJ1-2, with a tentative D call TRBD1 (5 bases). The CDR3 spans 13 residues. Trimming took 6 bases from V and 4 from J, leaving 12 bases between them. Germline lookup yields CDR1 MNHEY and CDR2 SVGAGI. The CDR3 reads CASRPDRAYGYTF. CDR3 in DNA: TGTGCCAGCAGGCCAGACAGAGCCTATGGCTACACCTTC.

J is TRBJ2-7 and V is TRBV7-8; D ambiguous. Germline loops: CDR1 SGHVS, CDR2 FQNEAQ. The CDR3 contains 14 residues. V was cut by 2 bases and J by 2 bases, with 10 bases left in between. Written as DNA, the CDR3 is TGTGCCAGCAGCTTACTTGCGGAAGCCTACGAGCAGTACTTC. Protein: CASSLLAEAYEQYF.

This chain joins TRBV30 and TRBJ1-5; D not certain. Germline V gives CDR1 GTSNPN, CDR2 SVGIG (reference sequence). Trimming took off 0 bases at V and 2 bases at J, with 11 bases between the two ends. The CDR3 covers 15 residues. The CDR3: CAWSVGLSGNQPQHF. The CDR3 bases are TGTGCCTGGAGTGTTGGGCTTTCAGGCAATCAGCCCCAGCATTTT. The variable domain in full, with the rest retrieved from reference TRBV30 and TRBJ1-5, is SQTIHQWPATLVQPVGSPLSLECTVEGTSNPNLYWYRQAAGRGLQLLFYSVGIGQISSEVPQNLSASRPQDRQFILSSKKLLLSDSGFYLCAWSVGLSGNQPQHFGDGTRLSIL.

V usage is TRBV6-6 and J usage is TRBJ1-2; maybe TRBD1 (5 bases). The CDR3 is 16 residues long. Germline V gene sequence: CDR1 MNHNY, CDR2 SVGAGI (reference sequence). Trimming pared 6 bases from V and 2 bases from J, leaving 19 bases between. CDR3 sequence (DNA): TGTGCCAGCAGCCCCCGGGGGGATGGTGCGAACTATGGCTACACCTTC. Translating it yields CASSPRGDGANYGYTF.

The rearrangement links TRBV10-1 to TRBJ2-7; the D gene is possibly TRBD1 (6 bases). This CDR3 is built from 12 residues. The germline V gene encodes CDR1 WNHNN and CDR2 SYGVQD (reference sequence). V was cut by 8 bases and J by 7 bases, with 15 bases left in between. The CDR3 coding sequence is TGCGCCAGCGAGTCAGGGGCTGGGGAGCAGTACTTC. Translated, it gives CASESGAGEQYF.

This clone was detected a few times. The J gene is TRBJ2-7, the V gene TRBV11-2; perhaps TRBD2 as D (7 bases). Germline V gene lookup returns CDR1 SGHAT and CDR2 FQNNGV. The CDR3 sequence is 13 residues long. Trimming pared 7 bases from V and 4 bases from J, leaving 14 bases between. The CDR3: CASKGGGLYEQYF. The CDR3 DNA reads as TGTGCCAGCAAAGGCGGGGGCCTATACGAGCAGTACTTC.

V is TRBV4-3 and J is TRBJ2-7, with 8 bases fitting TRBD1. In germline, CDR1 is LGHNA, CDR2 YSLEER. CDR3 length: 15 residues. The J segment lost 4 bases and the V segment lost 3 bases, leaving 8 bases of the junction unmatched. The CDR3 DNA sequence: TGCGCCAGCAGCCAGGTAACAGGGGGAGAATACGAGCAGTACTTC. Translated, it gives CASSQVTGGEYEQYF.

V is TRBV7-8 and J is TRBJ2-5, with D tentatively TRBD2 (6 bases). CDR1 SGHVS and CDR2 FQNEAQ come from the germline V gene. V was shortened by 3 bases and J by 2 bases, with 7 bases between the two germline ends. The CDR3 sequence is 13 residues long. CDR3: CASSFSGQETQYF. CDR3 nucleotides: TGTGCCAGCAGCTTTAGCGGACAAGAGACCCAGTACTTC.

The V gene is TRBV5-8, the J gene TRBJ1-5; 8 nucleotides line up with TRBD1. This CDR3 contains 15 residues. Germline V gives CDR1 SGHTS, CDR2 YDEGEE. J lost 4 bases, V lost 4 bases, and 7 bases had no gene match. CDR3 in DNA: TGTGCCAGCAGCCCGCAGACAGGGGAGAATCAGCCCCAGCATTTT. As protein: CASSPQTGENQPQHF. The full variable domain, with the rest looked up from reference TRBV5-8 and TRBJ1-5, is EAGVTQSPTHLIKTRGQQATLRCSPISGHTSVYWYQQALGLGLQFLLWYDEGEERNRGNFPPRFSGRQFPNYSSELNVNALELEDSALYLCASSPQTGENQPQHFGDGTRLSIL.

This chain links TRBV6-1 with TRBJ2-7, with 7 bases lining up with TRBD1. Germline assignment: CDR1 MNHNS and CDR2 SASEGT. This CDR3 contains 14 residues. J gave up 2 bases and V 4 bases, and 5 bases lay outside the gene matches. The CDR3 sequence is CASSVDRNTYEQYF. The DNA for the CDR3 is TGTGCCAGCAGTGTGGACAGGAACACCTACGAGCAGTACTTC.